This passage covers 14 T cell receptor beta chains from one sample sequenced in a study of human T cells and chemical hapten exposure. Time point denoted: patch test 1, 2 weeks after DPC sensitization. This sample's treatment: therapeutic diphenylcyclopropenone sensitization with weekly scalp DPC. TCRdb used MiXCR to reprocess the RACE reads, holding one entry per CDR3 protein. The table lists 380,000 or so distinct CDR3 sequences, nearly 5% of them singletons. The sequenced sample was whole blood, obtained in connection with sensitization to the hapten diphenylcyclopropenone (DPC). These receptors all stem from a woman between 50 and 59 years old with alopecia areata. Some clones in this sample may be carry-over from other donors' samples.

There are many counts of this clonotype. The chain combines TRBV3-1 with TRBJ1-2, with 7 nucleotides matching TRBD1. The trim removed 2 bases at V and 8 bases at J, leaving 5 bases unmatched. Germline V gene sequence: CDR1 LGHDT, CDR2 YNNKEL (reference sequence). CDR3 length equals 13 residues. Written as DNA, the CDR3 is TGTGCCAGCAGCCAAACTTCAGGGGGAGGCTACACCTTC. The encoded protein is CASSQTSGGGYTF.

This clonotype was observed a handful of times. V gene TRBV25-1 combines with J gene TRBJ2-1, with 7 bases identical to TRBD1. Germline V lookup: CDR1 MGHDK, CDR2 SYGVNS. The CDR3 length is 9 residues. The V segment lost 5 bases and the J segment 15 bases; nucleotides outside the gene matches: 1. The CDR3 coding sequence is TGTGCCAGCAGTTACAGGGGGTTCTTC. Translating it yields CASSYRGFF.

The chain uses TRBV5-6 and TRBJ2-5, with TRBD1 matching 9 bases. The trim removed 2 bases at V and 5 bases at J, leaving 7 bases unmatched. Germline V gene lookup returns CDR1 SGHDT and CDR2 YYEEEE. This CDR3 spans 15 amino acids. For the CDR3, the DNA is TGTGCCAGCAGCTTTAGTACAGGGGGCCGGGAGACCCAGTACTTC. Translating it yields CASSFSTGGRETQYF.

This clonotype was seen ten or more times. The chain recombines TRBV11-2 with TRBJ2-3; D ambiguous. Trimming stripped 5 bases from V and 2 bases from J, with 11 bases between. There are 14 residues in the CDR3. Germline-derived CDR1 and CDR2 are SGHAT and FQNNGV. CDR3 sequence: CASSLDPYTDTQYF. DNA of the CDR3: TGTGCCAGCAGCCTGGACCCGTACACAGATACGCAGTATTTT. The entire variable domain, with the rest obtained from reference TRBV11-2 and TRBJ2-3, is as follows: EAGVAQSPRYKIIEKRQSVAFWCNPISGHATLYWYQQILGQGPKLLIQFQNNGVVDDSQLPKDRFSAERLKGVDSTLKIQPAKLEDSAVYLCASSLDPYTDTQYFGPGTRLTVL.

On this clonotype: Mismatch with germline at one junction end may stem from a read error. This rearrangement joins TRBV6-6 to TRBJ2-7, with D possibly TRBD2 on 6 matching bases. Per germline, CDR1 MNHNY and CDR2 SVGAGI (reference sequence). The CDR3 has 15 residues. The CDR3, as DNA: TGTGCCAGCAGTTACTCGCGGGGTCCCCTCTACAAGCAGTACTTC. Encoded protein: CASSYSRGPLYKQYF.

The CDR3 DNA reads as TGTGCCAGCTCCACCGGACAGGCGGGGGTGCCCCTCCACTTT. Its translation: CASSTGQAGVPLHF. The genes are TRBV12-3 or TRBV12-4 and TRBJ1-6; 7 bases are a match to TRBD1. The CDR3 length is 14 residues. J was trimmed by 13 bases and V by 8 bases; bases with no gene match: 14.

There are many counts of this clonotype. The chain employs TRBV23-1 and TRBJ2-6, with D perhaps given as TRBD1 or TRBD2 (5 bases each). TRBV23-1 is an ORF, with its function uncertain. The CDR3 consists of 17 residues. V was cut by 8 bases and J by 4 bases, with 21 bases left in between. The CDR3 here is CASGDRDRTGGANVLTF. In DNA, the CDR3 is TGCGCCAGCGGCGACCGGGACCGCACTGGGGGGGCCAACGTCCTGACTTTC.

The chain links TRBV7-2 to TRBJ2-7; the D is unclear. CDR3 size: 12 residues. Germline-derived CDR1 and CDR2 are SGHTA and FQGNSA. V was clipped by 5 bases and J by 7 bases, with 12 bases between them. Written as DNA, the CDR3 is TGTGCCAGCAGCCCACCCCGGTCGGAGCAGTACTTC. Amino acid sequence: CASSPPRSEQYF.

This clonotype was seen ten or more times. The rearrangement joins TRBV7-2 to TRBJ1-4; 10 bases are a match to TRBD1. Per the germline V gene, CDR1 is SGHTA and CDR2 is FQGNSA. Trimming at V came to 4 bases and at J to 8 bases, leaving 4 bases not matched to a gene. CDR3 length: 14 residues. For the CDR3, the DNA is TGTGCCAGCAGCTCGGACAGGGGGAGGGAAAAACTGTTTTTT. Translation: CASSSDRGREKLFF.

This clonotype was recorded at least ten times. The DNA of the CDR3 is TGTGCCAGCCTCACCGGGACTACACCGGGCGCTGAAGCTTTCTTT. Its translation is CASLTGTTPGAEAFF. V usage is TRBV12-3 or TRBV12-4 and J usage is TRBJ1-1, with a tentative D call TRBD1 (5 bases). Trimming pared 8 bases from V and 6 bases from J, leaving 22 bases between. The CDR3 contains 15 residues.

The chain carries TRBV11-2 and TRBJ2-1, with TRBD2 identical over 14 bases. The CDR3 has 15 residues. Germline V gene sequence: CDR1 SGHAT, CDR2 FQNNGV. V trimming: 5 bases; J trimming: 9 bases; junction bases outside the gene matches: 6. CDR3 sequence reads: CASSTGLAGGIEQFF. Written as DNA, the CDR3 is TGTGCCAGCAGCACCGGACTAGCGGGAGGAATTGAGCAGTTCTTC.

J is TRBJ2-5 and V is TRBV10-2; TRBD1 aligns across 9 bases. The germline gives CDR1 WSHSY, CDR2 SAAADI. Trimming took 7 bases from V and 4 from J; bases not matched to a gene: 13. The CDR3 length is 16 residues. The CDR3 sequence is CASTTLETGGGETQYF. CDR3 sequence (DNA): TGCGCCAGCACCACTCTTGAGACAGGGGGAGGAGAGACCCAGTACTTC.

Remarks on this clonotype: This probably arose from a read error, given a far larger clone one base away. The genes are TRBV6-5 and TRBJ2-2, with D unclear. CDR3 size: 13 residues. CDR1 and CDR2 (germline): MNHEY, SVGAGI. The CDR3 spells CASSYSKTGELFF. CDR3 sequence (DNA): TGTGCCAGCAGTTACTCGAAAACCGGGGAGCTGTTTTTT.

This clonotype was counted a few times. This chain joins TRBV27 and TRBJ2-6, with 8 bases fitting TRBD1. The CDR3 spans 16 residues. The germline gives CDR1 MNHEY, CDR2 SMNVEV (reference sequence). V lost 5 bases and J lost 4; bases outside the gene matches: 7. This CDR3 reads CASSPIRDRGANVLTF. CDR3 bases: TGTGCCAGCAGTCCGATCCGGGACAGGGGGGCCAACGTCCTGACTTTC.